The source of this T cell receptor (beta chain) is a study of graft-versus-host responses after intestinal transplantation. Study details: Recipients uniformly received anti-thymocyte globulin induction, followed by tacrolimus and steroids for around 3 years.

Turning to this clone: Antigen specificity is unknown.

The CDR3 runs to 13 residues. Losses at the gene ends were 7 bases for V and 6 bases for J; bases not matched to a gene: 6. Germline V gives CDR1 SGHRS, CDR2 YFSETQ. Data came from immunoSEQ multiplex PCR; TCRdb stores just in-frame clones and leaves some out. The data show about 26,000 clones, about 81% seen once. The specimen was unstimulated CD4+ T cells sorted from spleen or lymph node cells, collected before intestinal transplant. This receptor was taken from a human donor who received an intestinal transplant. The genes are TRBV5-1 and TRBJ1-5; 8 bases align to TRBD1. In DNA form, the CDR3 reads TGCGCCAGCTCCCACGACAGGGGTCAGCCCCAGCATTTT. Translation gives CASSHDRGQPQHF.